These T cell receptor beta chains were read from a single sample in a study of T cell changes during pregnancy in multiple sclerosis. The repertoire was sequenced with immunoSEQ multiplex PCR; TCRdb's copy has only in-frame clones and lacks some. Among 40,000 to 55,000 clones listed, roughly 92% were seen once. The sequencing used CD4+ T cells from peripheral blood mononuclear cells, collected before pregnancy. These receptors were obtained from a female donor with multiple sclerosis, enrolled in a pregnancy study. Both conserved end residues are part of each CDR3. Fields, in order: V gene, D gene, clone size, J gene, CDR3 DNA, CDR3 protein. A D gene is named only where the DNA matches it firmly. Not all rows give a size; the values are once, few, many and, for expanded clones, a class.

v_gene: TRBV6-1; d_gene: -; abundance: -; j_gene: TRBJ2-3; CDR3nt: TGTGCCAGCAGTGACCCCCGGGGGAAAAGCACAGATACGCAGTATTTT; CDR3aa: CASSDPRGKSTDTQYF
v_gene: TRBV5-1; d_gene: -; abundance: -; j_gene: TRBJ1-1; CDR3nt: TGCGCCAGCAGCCTTACGGGGAGGGGCAACACTGAAGCTTTCTTT; CDR3aa: CASSLTGRGNTEAFF
v_gene: TRBV7-9; d_gene: -; abundance: -; j_gene: TRBJ2-2; CDR3nt: TGTGCCAGCAGCTTGGGGCTCTTTAACACCGGGGAGCTGTTTTTT; CDR3aa: CASSLGLFNTGELFF
v_gene: TRBV7-2; d_gene: TRBD2; abundance: -; j_gene: TRBJ2-3; CDR3nt: TGTGCCAGCAGCCTAGCGGGGCGAACAGATACGCAGTATTTT; CDR3aa: CASSLAGRTDTQYF
v_gene: TRBV2; d_gene: TRBD2; abundance: -; j_gene: TRBJ2-1; CDR3nt: TGTGCCAGCAGTGTGACGCTAGCGGGAGTTGCGGATGAGCAGTTCTTC; CDR3aa: CASSVTLAGVADEQFF
v_gene: TRBV28; d_gene: TRBD1; abundance: -; j_gene: TRBJ1-5; CDR3nt: TGTGCCAGTCTACAGGGGGCGGTTTTGAATCAGCCCCAGCATTTT; CDR3aa: CASLQGAVLNQPQHF
v_gene: TRBV7-6; d_gene: TRBD2; abundance: -; j_gene: TRBJ2-1; CDR3nt: TGTGCCAGCACCCTGACTAGCGGCTTCTACAATGAGCAGTTCTTC; CDR3aa: CASTLTSGFYNEQFF
v_gene: TRBV28; d_gene: TRBD2; abundance: once; j_gene: TRBJ2-1; CDR3nt: TGTGCCAGCAGTAGTGGACTAGCGGGACCTTTGGGTGAGCAGTTCTTC; CDR3aa: CASSSGLAGPLGEQFF
v_gene: TRBV18; d_gene: -; abundance: -; j_gene: TRBJ2-1; CDR3nt: TGTGCCAGCTCACAAGTGCGTCTTGAGCAGTTCTTC; CDR3aa: CASSQVRLEQFF
v_gene: TRBV9; d_gene: -; abundance: -; j_gene: TRBJ1-1; CDR3nt: TGTGCCAGCAGCGTGCAGTCGGTTTCGGGTACTGAAGCTTTCTTT; CDR3aa: CASSVQSVSGTEAFF
v_gene: TRBV5-1; d_gene: TRBD2; abundance: -; j_gene: TRBJ2-1; CDR3nt: TGCGCCAGCAGCTTAAAGGCGGGAGGCTACAATGAGCAGTTCTTC; CDR3aa: CASSLKAGGYNEQFF
v_gene: TRBV6-1; d_gene: -; abundance: -; j_gene: TRBJ2-7; CDR3nt: TGTGCCAGCAGTGAAGCGCTTCGGTCGAAACTCATCTACGAGCAGTACTTC; CDR3aa: CASSEALRSKLIYEQYF
v_gene: TRBV6-6; d_gene: TRBD1; abundance: -; j_gene: TRBJ2-7; CDR3nt: TGTGCCAGCAGTTTAGGGGGCGGCACCTACGAGCAGTACTTC; CDR3aa: CASSLGGGTYEQYF
v_gene: TRBV28; d_gene: TRBD1; abundance: -; j_gene: TRBJ2-1; CDR3nt: TGTGCCAGCAGACCGACAGGGGGGTCCAATGAGCAGTTCTTC; CDR3aa: CASRPTGGSNEQFF
v_gene: TRBV19; d_gene: TRBD2; abundance: -; j_gene: TRBJ2-2; CDR3nt: TGTGCCAGTAGTATACTAGCGGGAGCCACCGGGGAGCTGTTTTTT; CDR3aa: CASSILAGATGELFF
v_gene: TRBV7-9; d_gene: TRBD2; abundance: -; j_gene: TRBJ2-3; CDR3nt: TGTGCCAGCAGCTTAATGCCAGCGGGAGCCAGCACAGATACGCAGTATTTT; CDR3aa: CASSLMPAGASTDTQYF
v_gene: TRBV5-1; d_gene: TRBD1; abundance: -; j_gene: TRBJ1-2; CDR3nt: TGCGCCAGCAGCCTGGGACAGGGGGGAATCGGCTACACCTTC; CDR3aa: CASSLGQGGIGYTF
v_gene: TRBV2; d_gene: TRBD2; abundance: -; j_gene: TRBJ2-7; CDR3nt: TGTGCCAGCAGTACCACCGGGACTAGACGCTACGAGCAGTACTTC; CDR3aa: CASSTTGTRRYEQYF
v_gene: TRBV5-1; d_gene: TRBD2; abundance: -; j_gene: TRBJ2-7; CDR3nt: TGCGCCAGCAGTGATAGCGGGAGCTCCTACGAGCAGTACTTC; CDR3aa: CASSDSGSSYEQYF
v_gene: TRBV18; d_gene: -; abundance: -; j_gene: TRBJ1-1; CDR3nt: TGTGCCAGCTCAAAATCCGCGGCGCGGAACACTGAAGCTTTCTTT; CDR3aa: CASSKSAARNTEAFF
v_gene: TRBV6-5; d_gene: -; abundance: once; j_gene: TRBJ1-2; CDR3nt: TGTGCCACTTCTCAGGGTATGCAGGGCTATGGCTACACCTTC; CDR3aa: CATSQGMQGYGYTF
v_gene: TRBV5-4; d_gene: TRBD1; abundance: -; j_gene: TRBJ1-2; CDR3nt: TGTGCCAGCAGATTGGGACAGGCTAAGAACTATGGCTACACCTTC; CDR3aa: CASRLGQAKNYGYTF
v_gene: TRBV28; d_gene: -; abundance: -; j_gene: TRBJ1-1; CDR3nt: TGTGCCAGCAGCCCCTATTTGAACACTGAAGCTTTCTTT; CDR3aa: CASSPYLNTEAFF
v_gene: TRBV5-5; d_gene: -; abundance: -; j_gene: TRBJ1-4; CDR3nt: TGTGCCAGCAGTCAAACAGGGACCGGGAATGAAAAACTGTTTTTT; CDR3aa: CASSQTGTGNEKLFF
v_gene: TRBV6-5; d_gene: -; abundance: -; j_gene: TRBJ2-7; CDR3nt: TGTGCCAGCAGTTACTCGAGTCTAGCCCGGCCCTACGAGCAGTACTTC; CDR3aa: CASSYSSLARPYEQYF
v_gene: TRBV6-1; d_gene: TRBD1; abundance: -; j_gene: TRBJ2-1; CDR3nt: TGTGCCAGCCAGTTCGGGACAGGGGGCCTGTATGAGCAGTTCTTC; CDR3aa: CASQFGTGGLYEQFF
v_gene: TRBV5-1; d_gene: TRBD1; abundance: -; j_gene: TRBJ1-1; CDR3nt: TGCGCCAGCAGCTTTAACAGGGGGAACACTGAAGCTTTCTTT; CDR3aa: CASSFNRGNTEAFF
v_gene: TRBV9; d_gene: TRBD2; abundance: few; j_gene: TRBJ2-1; CDR3nt: TGTGCCAGCAGCGTGCCAAGCGGGAGGGCCAGTTACAATGAGCAGTTCTTC; CDR3aa: CASSVPSGRASYNEQFF
v_gene: TRBV28; d_gene: -; abundance: once; j_gene: TRBJ1-5; CDR3nt: TGTGCCAGCAGTTTAGCCAGGTATAGCAATCAGCCCCAGCATTTT; CDR3aa: CASSLARYSNQPQHF
v_gene: TRBV5-5; d_gene: TRBD1; abundance: -; j_gene: TRBJ1-4; CDR3nt: TGTGCCAGCAGCTACGGGACAGTTGAAAAACTGTTTTTT; CDR3aa: CASSYGTVEKLFF
v_gene: TRBV6-5; d_gene: TRBD2; abundance: -; j_gene: TRBJ2-1; CDR3nt: TGTGCCAGCAGTTACCGGACTAGCGGGAGGGCCAACGAGCAGTTCTTC; CDR3aa: CASSYRTSGRANEQFF
v_gene: TRBV6-5; d_gene: -; abundance: -; j_gene: TRBJ1-5; CDR3nt: TGTGCCAGCAGTTACTCTGCAGGGCTTAGCAATCAGCCCCAGCATTTT; CDR3aa: CASSYSAGLSNQPQHF
v_gene: TRBV2; d_gene: TRBD2; abundance: -; j_gene: TRBJ2-2; CDR3nt: TGTGCCAGCAGTGAAATTCTAGCGGGAGATACCTTGTACACCGGGGAGCTGTTTTTT; CDR3aa: CASSEILAGDTLYTGELFF
v_gene: TRBV5-1; d_gene: -; abundance: -; j_gene: TRBJ2-7; CDR3nt: TGCGCCAGCAGCTTGAGCCTGGGGGCGGACGAGCAGTACTTC; CDR3aa: CASSLSLGADEQYF
v_gene: TRBV10-2; d_gene: -; abundance: -; j_gene: TRBJ1-5; CDR3nt: TGCGCCAGCGCGGCGGGCAATCAGCCCCAGCATTTT; CDR3aa: CASAAGNQPQHF
v_gene: TRBV5-1; d_gene: TRBD1; abundance: -; j_gene: TRBJ2-7; CDR3nt: TGCGCCAGCAGCTTGAGCGGGACAGGGTTGTACGAGCAGTACTTC; CDR3aa: CASSLSGTGLYEQYF
v_gene: TRBV28; d_gene: -; abundance: -; j_gene: TRBJ2-7; CDR3nt: TGTGCCAGCAGTTACAACAACGAGCAGTACTTC; CDR3aa: CASSYNNEQYF
v_gene: TRBV7-9; d_gene: -; abundance: -; j_gene: TRBJ2-7; CDR3nt: TGTGCCAGCAGCCGATTTGGACAGAGCTACGAGCAGTACTTC; CDR3aa: CASSRFGQSYEQYF
v_gene: TRBV7-3; d_gene: -; abundance: -; j_gene: TRBJ2-3; CDR3nt: TGTGCCAGCAGCTTATCTCTAGCTAGCACAGATACGCAGTATTTT; CDR3aa: CASSLSLASTDTQYF
v_gene: TRBV5-1; d_gene: TRBD2; abundance: once; j_gene: TRBJ2-3; CDR3nt: TGCGCCAGCAGCTCGTCAGCTAGCGGGATCTCAGATACGCAGTATTTT; CDR3aa: CASSSSASGISDTQYF
v_gene: TRBV9; d_gene: TRBD2; abundance: -; j_gene: TRBJ2-1; CDR3nt: TGTGCCAGCAGCCCCTTCCTTATAGCGGGAGGTGGGAATGAGCAGTTCTTC; CDR3aa: CASSPFLIAGGGNEQFF
v_gene: TRBV28; d_gene: -; abundance: -; j_gene: TRBJ2-5; CDR3nt: TGTGCCAGCAGTTCCCCCCCCAAGACCCAGTACTTC; CDR3aa: CASSSPPKTQYF
v_gene: TRBV28; d_gene: -; abundance: -; j_gene: TRBJ1-1; CDR3nt: TGTGCCAGCAGTTTGCATGGGGGCGGGAACACTGAAGCTTTCTTT; CDR3aa: CASSLHGGGNTEAFF